Listed below are T cell receptor beta chains from one sample, sequenced in a study of technical replicates of blood from a handful of donors. Profiled with immunoSEQ multiplex PCR; TCRdb holds only in-frame clones, not every one. The table includes about 80,000 clones, approximately 89% detected once. Specimen: T cells isolated from PBMCs. These receptor sequences come from a human donor in good health. Both conserved end residues are part of each CDR3. A D gene is named only where the DNA matches it firmly. Expanded clones are given a class, and other clones once, few, many or no size at all.

J gene	V gene	D gene	clone size	CDR3 DNA	CDR3 protein
TRBJ2-7	TRBV6-5	TRBD1	NA	TGTGCCAGCAGTTACTCAAGGGTTGGGACAGTGGACGAGCAGTACTTC	CASSYSRVGTVDEQYF
TRBJ2-7	TRBV27	NA	NA	TGTGCCAGCAGTTTTTCGAGTACCTACGAGCAGTACTTC	CASSFSSTYEQYF
TRBJ1-2	TRBV27	NA	NA	TGTGCCAGCAGTTCCGTTCCGTCGCCGACAGTGCTCGGCTATGGCTACACCTTC	CASSSVPSPTVLGYGYTF
TRBJ2-3	TRBV10-1	NA	NA	TGCGCCAGCACCCCCTCTACGCAGTATTTT	CASTPSTQYF
TRBJ2-3	TRBV30	TRBD2	NA	TGTGCCTGGAGTGTACTGGGGCGGACTAGCACAACGAAGGTGGGTGAAGATACGCAGTATTTT	CAWSVLGRTSTTKVGEDTQYF
TRBJ2-3	TRBV27	NA	NA	TGTGCCACCAATAGCCCCACAGATACGCAGTATTTT	CATNSPTDTQYF
TRBJ1-1	TRBV19	NA	NA	TGTGCCAGTAGTACCGGAGGAATGAACACTGAAGCTTTCTTT	CASSTGGMNTEAFF
TRBJ1-2	TRBV6-5	TRBD1	NA	TGTGCCAGCAGTTTTTTGGGGACAGAGCCACGCTACACCTTC	CASSFLGTEPRYTF
TRBJ2-1	TRBV13	TRBD2	NA	TGTGCCAGCAGCTTAGCGGGAGGGAGCTCCTACAATGAGCAGTTCTTC	CASSLAGGSSYNEQFF
TRBJ2-1	TRBV6-4	TRBD2	NA	TGTGCCAGCAGTGAAAGGCTAGCGGGTCGAAATGAGCAGTTCTTC	CASSERLAGRNEQFF
TRBJ2-1	TRBV9	TRBD2	NA	TGTGCCAGCAGCGACCGGAGCGGGAGGGCTTACAATGAGCAGTTCTTC	CASSDRSGRAYNEQFF
TRBJ1-4	TRBV19	NA	NA	TGTGCCAGTAGTACCCTAGGGGGGGGGCTGGATGAAAAACTGTTTTTT	CASSTLGGGLDEKLFF
TRBJ2-3	TRBV7-3	TRBD2	NA	TGTGCCAGCAGCTTAGGGGCGGGAGAAGCAGATACGCAGTATTTT	CASSLGAGEADTQYF
TRBJ2-1	TRBV5-1	TRBD2	NA	TGCGCCAGCAGCTTGACTAGCGGATACAATGAGCAGTTCTTC	CASSLTSGYNEQFF
TRBJ2-1	TRBV11-3	TRBD2	NA	TGTGCCAGCAGCTTAGATGTCAGACTAGCGGCAAGACGCTCCTACAATGAGCAGTTCTTC	CASSLDVRLAARRSYNEQFF
TRBJ2-7	TRBV9	TRBD2	once	TGTGCCGGGCTGATTAGCGGGAGGCTCGGATACGAGCAGTACTTC	CAGLISGRLGYEQYF
TRBJ2-1	TRBV4-2	TRBD2	once	TGTGCCAGTAAACTAGCGGGAGGTAATGAGCAGTTCTTC	CASKLAGGNEQFF
TRBJ2-2	TRBV2	NA	NA	TGTGCCAGCAGTGAAGCGCTTCACCTAGTCACACCCGGGGAGCTGTTTTTT	CASSEALHLVTPGELFF
TRBJ1-1	TRBV9	TRBD1	NA	TGTGCCAGCAGCCCCTCCAGGGGGGAAGCTTTCTTT	CASSPSRGEAFF
TRBJ1-1	TRBV19	NA	NA	TGTGCCAGTAGTGCCGGGACACGGGAAGCTTTCTTT	CASSAGTREAFF